This T cell receptor (beta chain) was sequenced in a study of blood T cell repertoires in COVID-19. About the study: Researchers got acute and convalescent COVID-19 samples from the United States, Italy and Spain. T cells, B-cell-depleted T cells, or PBMCs supplied cDNA or gDNA.

Some clones are missing from TCRdb's copy, which holds only in-frame ones; the method was immunoSEQ multiplex PCR. The sample comprises about 360,000 clones, approximately 91% of which are singletons, and 2% to 2.5% rests with the top ten. The CDR3 loop spans 19 amino acids. V lost 1 base, J lost 1 base, and 14 bases stayed unmatched. CDR1 is GTSNPN, CDR2 SVGIG, per germline (reference sequence). This clone appeared many times. The participants were between about 18 and 100 years old and came from under 25 US areas. Participants' reported clinical history set cohort assignment. This receptor was identified in a woman between 40 and 55 years old with acute COVID-19. This chain uses TRBV30 with TRBJ2-1; 9 bases are a match to TRBD2. The specimen was PBMCs or T cells enriched from blood (not recorded which). CDR3 sequence: CAWSALAGAYGKSYNEQFF. In nucleotides, the CDR3 is TGTGCCTGGAGTGCCTTAGCGGGGGCTTACGGTAAATCCTACAATGAGCAGTTCTTC.